A single sample gave rise to the 4 T cell receptor beta chains below, sequenced in a study of T-cell memory formation after mild COVID-19. TCRdb fed the 5' RACE reads into MiXCR, producing one record per CDR3 protein. The table has about 540,000 distinct CDR3 sequences, roughly 20% seen once. The sequencing input was PBMCs or a T cell subset sorted from them (not recorded which). Receptors originate from an adult woman who had mild COVID-19 (a few samples of this study predate the infection). Cell type and time point are not known.

Only a few counts were recorded for this clonotype. This chain uses TRBV5-1 with TRBJ1-1, with D maybe TRBD1 (5 bases). CDR3 size: 16 residues. V lost 0 bases and J 1 base, leaving 13 bases between the germline ends. Germline V gene data show CDR1 as SGHRS and CDR2 as YFSETQ. The CDR3 nucleotides read TGCGCCAGCAGCTTGGTGCCCACAGGAGAGAACACTGAAGCTTTCTTT. Its translation is CASSLVPTGENTEAFF.

The chain is built from TRBV6-1 and TRBJ2-7; the D is unclear. From germline, CDR1 is MNHNS and CDR2 SASEGT. CDR3 length equals 14 residues. The V gene lost 4 bases and the J gene lost 2 bases, with 12 bases spanning the gap. The CDR3 loop reads CASSGRTFPYEQYF. DNA for the CDR3: TGTGCCAGCAGTGGCAGGACGTTTCCCTACGAGCAGTACTTC.

This clonotype showed up many times. CDR3 region: CASSLPQGQKNTEAFF. The CDR3 DNA is TGTGCCAGCAGTTTGCCCCAGGGACAGAAGAACACTGAAGCTTTCTTT. The V and J genes are TRBV12-3 or TRBV12-4 and TRBJ1-1; 7 bases align to TRBD1. The CDR3 loop spans 16 amino acids. Trimming removed 3 bases from V and 1 base from J; junction bases left unmatched: 8.

The rearrangement links TRBV12-3 or TRBV12-4 to TRBJ2-1; D not certain. The CDR3 runs to 14 residues. V was clipped by 5 bases and J by 5 bases, with 13 bases between them. CDR3 in amino acids: CASSKTGPDNEQFF. In DNA, the CDR3 is TGTGCCAGCAGTAAAACGGGCCCTGACAATGAGCAGTTCTTC.